Reported below is one TCR beta chain. This record comes from a study of blood T cell repertoires in COVID-19. Study background: The United States, Italy and Spain were the sources of the acute and convalescent COVID-19 samples. From T cells, B-cell-depleted T cells, or PBMCs came the material, which was cDNA or gDNA.

Method: immunoSEQ multiplex PCR; TCRdb's copy keeps in-frame clones and lacks some. The sample lists around 52,000 clones; roughly 82% were seen once. The germline V gene has CDR1 SGHTS and CDR2 YDEGEE. V lost 1 base and J 0 bases, leaving 20 bases between the germline ends. The length of the CDR3 is 18 residues. This TCR came from a woman older than 75 with acute or convalescent COVID-19. The rearrangement uses TRBV5-8 and TRBJ2-7; the D gene is possibly TRBD1 (6 bases). The sample comprised peripheral blood. The CDR3 here is CASSLTGKLSSTSYEQYF. In DNA form, the CDR3 reads TGTGCCAGCAGCTTGACAGGGAAGTTATCCTCAACCTCCTACGAGCAGTACTTC.